Included here is one T cell receptor beta chain sequence, with context. Antigen: not known. Original methodology: A classifier of distant metastasis in papillary thyroid cancer was built from CDR3 differences (across clinicopathological groups). TCRdb re-called clones from the PCR reads using MiXCR. The V and J calls here are based on TCRdb, not the publication. The table shows some 22,000 clones, with more than 20% occurring only once. The data were obtained in a study of metastatic and nonmetastatic thyroid tumors. Study-level background: Comparison of repertoires was carried out across blood and tumor or nodule tissue from malignant and benign thyroid patients.

All patients were treatment-naive before thyroid surgery. General study results and limits: Relative to benign nodules, malignant thyroid tumors were reportedly characterized by significantly elevated TCR beta diversity in blood and tumor.

The V gene lost 0 bases and the J gene lost 4 bases, with 16 bases spanning the gap. In germline, CDR1 is MGHRA, CDR2 YSYEKL. The CDR3 extends over 16 amino acids. This rearrangement joins TRBV4-1 to TRBJ2-7; D ambiguous. The sample consisted of tumor tissue. The source of this sequence is a male donor with papillary thyroid cancer or a benign thyroid nodule (not recorded which). Some clones in this sample may be carry-over from other donors' samples. CDR3 residues: CASSQEPTVELYEQYF. The CDR3 region has the DNA TGCGCCAGCAGCCAAGAACCCACAGTGGAGTTATACGAGCAGTACTTC.